This T cell receptor beta chain came from a study of blood T cells in healthy people across ages. The sample providers were healthy Caucasian people from Russia, aged roughly 6 to 95. It was around 10 milliliters of peripheral blood that were drawn from each donor. The ends were cut back, 2 bases at V and 2 bases at J, with 11 bases in the middle. CDR1 and CDR2 from the germline V gene are SGHRS and YFSETQ. The CDR3 loop spans 14 amino acids. Alongside a J-beta primer mix, a sample-barcoded 5' primer served in a second PCR lasting 7 to 11 cycles. TCRdb reanalysed the 5' RACE reads using MiXCR and keeps one entry per CDR3 protein. The sample holds about 810,000 distinct CDR3 sequences, around 34% seen once. This clonotype has just a few counts.

This clonotype originated in a man aged 18 to 30 in good health. The chain is built from TRBV5-1 and TRBJ2-7; D gene uncertain. What was sequenced was blood. The CDR3 sequence: CASSFIFQPYEQYF. Written as DNA, the CDR3 is TGCGCCAGCAGCTTTATCTTCCAGCCCTACGAGCAGTACTTC.